Below, one T cell receptor (beta chain) is given with its context. In the original processing: Researchers report that nucleated cell counts were estimated from reference gene primer amplification. Some clones are missing from TCRdb's copy, which holds only in-frame ones; the method was immunoSEQ multiplex PCR. V and J calls and clone size come straight from that table; D and trimming were deduced from the DNA. The repertoire holds 250,000 to 300,000 clones, with about nine tenths as singletons. This sample is drawn from a study of blood T cell repertoires in COVID-19. This sequence originates from a man younger than 35 who had recovered from COVID-19. The sequenced sample was PBMCs or T cells enriched from blood (not recorded which).

The CDR3 DNA is TGTGCCAGCAGCCAAGTGCCTAGTAGCTACGAGCAGTACTTC. It codes for CASSQVPSSYEQYF. The chain has TRBV3-1 (or the pseudogene TRBV3-2) and TRBJ2-7; D unresolved. Trimming removed 1 base at V and 3 bases at J, with 10 bases between. This CDR3 is 14 amino acids long. Germline V lookup: CDR1 LGHDT, CDR2 YNNKEL (reference sequence).